A selection of T cell receptor beta chains follows, all from one sample in a study of tumor and adjacent non-tumor tissue in lung cancer. TCRdb re-analysed the multiplex PCR reads in MiXCR, keeping a single row per CDR3 protein. The sample contains 80,000 or so distinct CDR3 sequences, 70% to 90% of which appear only once. Sequences were obtained from distant non-tumor lung tissue. These receptors were collected from a man aged 60-69 years with non-small cell lung cancer. Each CDR3 is given with its conserved first and last residue. D genes are given only for firm matches. Not every row has a clone size; where given, it reads once, few, many or a size class.

j_call,v_call,clone_size,d_call,cdr3_aa,cdr3_nt
TRBJ1-6,TRBV20-1,.,.,CSARAIGVKVTSLHF,TGCAGTGCTAGAGCCATAGGGGTAAAAGTGACATCCCTCCACTTT
TRBJ2-3,TRBV11-2,.,.,CASSFDRVTRDTQYF,TGTGCCAGTAGCTTTGACCGGGTTACAAGAGATACGCAGTATTTT
TRBJ2-5,TRBV29-1,.,TRBD2,CSVDVLAGGETRYF,TGCAGCGTTGATGTACTAGCGGGTGGCGAGACCCGGTACTTC
TRBJ2-2,TRBV11-2,.,.,CLSSEGGLSTGELFF,TGTCTCAGCAGCGAAGGTGGCCTAAGCACAGGGGAGCTGTTTTTT
TRBJ2-1,TRBV11-2,.,.,CASSLRADSFYNEQFF,TGTGCCAGCAGCCTTAGGGCGGATAGCTTCTACAATGAGCAGTTCTTC
TRBJ2-7,TRBV20-1,once,.,CGASAVAYEQYF,TGCGGTGCTAGTGCGGTCGCCTACGAGCAGTATTTC
TRBJ2-3,TRBV12-3/TRBV12-4,.,TRBD2,CVSSRGSGEVTGPYF,TGTGTCAGCAGTCGGGGGAGCGGGGAAGTCACGGGGCCGTATTTT
TRBJ1-5,TRBV20-1,once,.,CSSSPGGDQPQHF,TGCAGTTCCAGTCCGGGGGGAGATCAGCCCCAACATTTT
TRBJ1-6,TRBV13,.,.,CANSQNDGSSYNSPLHF,TGTGCCAACAGCCAAAACGACGGGAGCTCCTATAATTCACCCCTCCACTTT
TRBJ2-5,TRBV11-1,.,.,CASSLITRGFYHETQYF,TGTGCCAGCAGCTTGATAACAAGGGGCTTTTACCACGAGACCCAGTACTTC
TRBJ1-6,TRBV11-2,.,.,CVSSLVGDDNSPLHF,TGTGTCAGCAGCTTAGTAGGGGACGATAATTCACCCCTCCACTTT
TRBJ2-1,TRBV20-1,.,.,CIARETSGVANEHFF,TGCATTGCTAGAGAAACAAGCGGTGTAGCCAATGAGCATTTCTTC
TRBJ1-1,TRBV6-6,few,TRBD1,CASSYGQGAAEVFF,TGTGCCAGCAGTTACGGGCAGGGGGCGGCTGAAGTTTTCTTT
TRBJ2-5,TRBV11-3,.,TRBD2,CDSSLGYSGGSHETQYF,TGTGACAGCAGCTTAGGGTACAGCGGGGGATCCCATGAGACCCAGTACTTC
TRBJ2-2,TRBV4-1,many,.,CASSRQMGVNTGELFF,TGCGCCAGCAGCCGCCAGATGGGGGTTAACACCGGGGAGCTGTTTTTT
TRBJ2-5,TRBV11-2,.,TRBD1,CASNSTGGETQNF,TGTGCCAGTAACTCTACAGGGGGAGAGACCCAGAACTTC
TRBJ2-4,TRBV5-6,.,.,CACSLAGSVEDVQYF,TGTGCCTGCAGCTTGGCCGGTTCAGTTGAGGACGTTCAGTACTTC
TRBJ2-5,TRBV11-2,.,.,CASSSGHILEAQYF,TGTGCCAGCAGCTCCGGACATATTCTGGAGGCCCAGTACTTC
TRBJ1-4,TRBV6-1,.,.,CASNSDEKLFF,TGTGCCAGCAACTCGGATGAAAAACTGTTTTTT
TRBJ1-1,TRBV11-2,once,.,CASNLVGRGTETFF,.
TRBJ1-5,TRBV20-1,.,.,CSGSPGGDQPQHF,TGCAGTGGCAGTCCGGGTGGAGATCAGCCCCAGCATTTT
TRBJ2-1,TRBV20-1,.,TRBD2,CIAIIAGGLYNEEFF,TGCATTGCTATAATAGCGGGAGGGCTTTACAATGAGGAGTTCTTC
TRBJ2-7,TRBV16,once,TRBD1,CASSPTGSDFEQYF,TGTGCCAGCAGTCCGACAGGGTCCGACTTCGAGCAATACTTC
TRBJ2-1,TRBV11-1,once,TRBD2,CANSLSRLAGSNNERFF,TGTGCCAACAGCTTATCTCGGTTAGCGGGAAGCAACAATGAGCGGTTCTTC
TRBJ1-2,TRBV20-1,few,.,CSAMMVANYGYTF,TGCAGTGCTATGATGGTAGCTAACTATGGCTACACCTTC
TRBJ2-5,TRBV11-2,.,.,CASISTREETQYF,TGTGCTAGCATATCTACAAGGGAAGAGACCCAGTACTTC
TRBJ2-1,TRBV11-2,.,TRBD2,CASSSFSGSYNEQFF,TGTGCCAGCAGCTCCTTTAGCGGGAGCTACAATGAGCAGTTCTTC
TRBJ1-1,TRBV29-1,once,.,CSVVRNIEAFF,TGCAGCGTTGTCAGGAACATTGAAGCTTTCTTT
TRBJ2-3,TRBV29-1,.,.,CRAGGGQSSDTQYF,TGTAGGGCCGGAGGGGGACAGTCGTCGGATACGCAGTATTTT
TRBJ2-1,TRBV20-1,.,.,CRRERRGISSYEQFF,TGCAGACGAGAGAGAAGGGGGATAAGCTCATATGAGCAGTTCTTC
TRBJ2-3,TRBV5-5,.,.,CASGHSGGSTDTQYF,TGTGCCAGCGGTCATTCCGGGGGTAGCACAGATACGCAGTATTTT
TRBJ2-3,TRBV5-4,.,TRBD2,CASGLAAGAGTDTQYF,TGTGCTAGCGGCTTGGCAGCGGGAGCGGGGACAGATACGCAGTATTTT
TRBJ2-5,TRBV29-1,.,TRBD2,CSVRLAGEETQYF,TGCAGTGTTAGATTGGCGGGGGAAGAGACCCAGTACTTC
TRBJ1-1,TRBV20-1,.,.,CSASAQGNTEAFF,TGCAGTGCTAGTGCGCAGGGGAACACTGAGGCTTTCTTT
TRBJ1-4,TRBV6-5,medium-sized,.,CASSYTTGTNEKLFF,TGTGCCAGCAGTTACACGACCGGGACTAACGAAAAACTGTTTTTT
TRBJ2-1,TRBV6-2/TRBV6-3,.,TRBD2,CASSPSGRVYNEQFF,TGTGCCAGCAGTCCAAGCGGGAGGGTCTACAATGAGCAGTTCTTC
TRBJ1-1,TRBV11-2,.,.,CASSPSWGNTEAFF,TGTGCCAGCAGCCCATCATGGGGGAACACTGAAGCTTTCTTT
TRBJ2-2,TRBV24-1,.,.,CASQHGSTGELFF,TGTGCCAGTCAACATGGATCCACCGGGGAGCTGTTTTTT
TRBJ1-6,TRBV20-1,.,TRBD1,CSVRPQGSDKSPLHF,TGCAGTGTTAGACCACAGGGGTCCGATAAGTCACCCCTCCACTTT
TRBJ2-3,TRBV11-3,.,.,CANILEMRRDEYF,TGTGCCAACATCTTAGAGATGAGAAGAGATGAGTATTTT
TRBJ2-2,TRBV3-1,.,.,CASSQGSLAGTGELFF,TGTGCCAGCAGCCAGGGGTCCCTGGCGGGCACCGGGGAGCTGTTTTTT
TRBJ1-1,TRBV6-2/TRBV6-3,.,.,CVSSYSYGNTEAFF,TGTGTCAGCAGTTACTCCTACGGTAACACTGAAGCTTTCTTT
TRBJ1-1,TRBV30,.,.,CAWSEMRNEAFF,TGTGCCTGGAGTGAAATGAGAAATGAAGCTTTCTTT
TRBJ2-2,TRBV12-3/TRBV12-4,.,.,CASSDMTGRNTGELPF,TGTGCCAGCAGTGATATGACAGGACGAAACACCGGGGAGCTGCCTTTT
TRBJ2-4,TRBV6-1,.,.,CANSEGLEDIQYF,TGTGCCAACAGTGAGGGATTGGAGGACATTCAGTACTTC
TRBJ2-1,TRBV10-1,.,.,CASSVGVYNGQFF,TGCGCCAGCAGTGTTGGTGTCTACAATGGGCAGTTCTTC
TRBJ1-4,TRBV29-1,.,.,CSIWDRLNEKLFF,TGCAGCATCTGGGATAGACTTAATGAAAAACTGTTTTTT
TRBJ2-5,TRBV4-2,.,.,CASSQDLSVGALLETQYF,TGTGCTAGCAGCCAAGATTTGAGCGTGGGGGCCCTATTGGAGACCCAGTACTTC
TRBJ1-5,TRBV20-1,.,.,CSAKSAGVDQPQLF,TGCAGTGCTAAGTCTGCAGGGGTTGATCAGCCCCAGCTCTTT
TRBJ2-5,TRBV7-9,.,TRBD1,CASRQGVPETQYF,TGTGCCAGTAGACAGGGAGTTCCAGAGACCCAGTACTTC
TRBJ1-5,TRBV12-3/TRBV12-4,once,.,CASSLPSPGMPQHF,TGTGCCAGCAGTTTACCCTCGCCTGGGATGCCCCAGCATTTT
TRBJ2-3,TRBV4-2,once,.,CASSQVVAGGIDTQCF,.
TRBJ2-3,TRBV12-3/TRBV12-4,.,.,CASSPGDMQYF,TGTGCTAGCAGCCCTGGGGATATGCAGTATTTT
TRBJ2-5,TRBV11-1,.,.,CSSCFTPGGETQNF,TGTTCTAGCTGCTTTACACCGGGTGGAGAGACCCAGAACTTC
TRBJ2-5,TRBV11-2,.,TRBD1,CASISTGDEIQYF,TGTGCAAGCATCTCTACAGGGGATGAGATCCAGTACTTC
TRBJ2-5,TRBV11-2,once,.,CASSFGRDQETQYF,TGTGCCAGCAGCTTTGGACGGGACCAAGAGACCCAGTACTTC
TRBJ2-1,TRBV24-1,few,.,CASSLGQDNEQFF,TGTGCCTCATCTTTAGGGCAGGACAATGAGCAGTTCTTC
TRBJ2-1,TRBV29-1,once,.,CSVEEMARPGLFF,TGCAGCGTTGAAGAGATGGCCCGGCCGGGGTTGTTCTTC
TRBJ1-5,TRBV20-1,.,.,CSARVSVGYHQPQHF,TGCAGTGCTAGGGTCTCAGTGGGATATCATCAGCCCCAGCATTTT
TRBJ2-1,TRBV19,.,TRBD1,CASSIWTGGKDEQFF,TGTGCCAGTAGTATTTGGACAGGGGGTAAGGATGAACAGTTCTTC